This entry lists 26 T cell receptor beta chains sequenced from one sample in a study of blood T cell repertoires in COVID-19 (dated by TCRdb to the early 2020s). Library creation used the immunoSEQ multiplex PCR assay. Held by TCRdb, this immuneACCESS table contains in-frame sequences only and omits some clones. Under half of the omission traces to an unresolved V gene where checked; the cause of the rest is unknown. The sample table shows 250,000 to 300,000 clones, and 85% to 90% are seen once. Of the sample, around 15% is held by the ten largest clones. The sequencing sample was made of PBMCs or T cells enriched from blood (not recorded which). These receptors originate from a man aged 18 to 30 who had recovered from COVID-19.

The CDR3 here is CASSDRATNEKLFF. DNA for the CDR3: TGTGCCAGCAGCGACAGGGCAACTAATGAAAAACTGTTTTTT. The V and J genes are TRBV7-8 and TRBJ1-4; TRBD1 matches 7 bases. Losses at the gene ends were 5 bases for V and 0 bases for J; bases not matched to a gene: 0. This CDR3 has 14 amino acids. From germline, CDR1 is SGHVS and CDR2 FQNEAQ.

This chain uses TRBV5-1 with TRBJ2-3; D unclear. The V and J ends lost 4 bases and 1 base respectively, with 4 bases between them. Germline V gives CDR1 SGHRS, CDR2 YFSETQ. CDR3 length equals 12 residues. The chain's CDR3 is CASSEGTDTQYF. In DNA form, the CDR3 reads TGCGCCAGCAGCGAGGGCACAGATACGCAGTATTTT.

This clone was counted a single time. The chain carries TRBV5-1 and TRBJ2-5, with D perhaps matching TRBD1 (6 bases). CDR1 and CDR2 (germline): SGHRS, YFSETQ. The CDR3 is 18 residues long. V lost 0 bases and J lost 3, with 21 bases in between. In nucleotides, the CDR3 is TGCGCCAGCAGCTTGGACGGGGAAGTTGGGACAAGCAAAGAGACCCAGTACTTC. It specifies CASSLDGEVGTSKETQYF.

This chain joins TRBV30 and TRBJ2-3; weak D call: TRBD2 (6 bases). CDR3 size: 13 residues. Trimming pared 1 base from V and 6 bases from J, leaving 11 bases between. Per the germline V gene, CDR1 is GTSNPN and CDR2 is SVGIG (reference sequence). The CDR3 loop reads CAWSAASADTQYF. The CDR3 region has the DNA TGTGCCTGGAGTGCAGCTAGCGCCGATACGCAGTATTTT.

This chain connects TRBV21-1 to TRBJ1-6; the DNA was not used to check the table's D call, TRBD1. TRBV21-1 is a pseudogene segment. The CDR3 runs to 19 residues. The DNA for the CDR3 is TGTGCCAGCAGTACATACAGGACAGTCGGCCGGACATATAATTCACCCCTCCACTTT. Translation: CASSTYRTVGRTYNSPLHF.

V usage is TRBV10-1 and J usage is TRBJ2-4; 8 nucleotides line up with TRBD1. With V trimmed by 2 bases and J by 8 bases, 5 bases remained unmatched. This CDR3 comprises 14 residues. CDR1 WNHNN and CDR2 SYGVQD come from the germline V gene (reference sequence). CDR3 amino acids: CASSESTTGDIQYF. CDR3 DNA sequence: TGCGCCAGCAGTGAGAGCACGACAGGGGACATTCAGTACTTC.

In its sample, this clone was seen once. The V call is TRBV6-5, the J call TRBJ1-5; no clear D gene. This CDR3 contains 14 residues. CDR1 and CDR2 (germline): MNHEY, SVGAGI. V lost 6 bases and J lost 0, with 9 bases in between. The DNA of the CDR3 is TGTGCCAGCAGAGCAATGTATAGCAATCAGCCCCAGCATTTT. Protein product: CASRAMYSNQPQHF.

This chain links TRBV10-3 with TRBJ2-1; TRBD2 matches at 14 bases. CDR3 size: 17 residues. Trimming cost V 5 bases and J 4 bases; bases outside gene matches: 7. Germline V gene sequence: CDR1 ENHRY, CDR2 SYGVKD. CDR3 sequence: CAISPRLAGGPYNEQFF. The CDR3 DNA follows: TGTGCCATCAGTCCTCGACTAGCGGGAGGGCCTTACAATGAGCAGTTCTTC.

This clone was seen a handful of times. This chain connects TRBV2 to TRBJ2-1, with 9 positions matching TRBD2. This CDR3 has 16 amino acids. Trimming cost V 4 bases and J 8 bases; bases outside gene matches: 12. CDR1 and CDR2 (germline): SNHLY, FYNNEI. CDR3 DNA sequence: TGTGCCAGCAGTGGACTTAGCGGGAGTGGGTACTATGAGCAGTTCTTC. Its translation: CASSGLSGSGYYEQFF.

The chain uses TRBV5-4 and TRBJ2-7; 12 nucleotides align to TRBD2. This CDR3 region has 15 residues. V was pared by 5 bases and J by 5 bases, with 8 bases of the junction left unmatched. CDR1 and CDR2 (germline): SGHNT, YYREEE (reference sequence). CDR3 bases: TGTGCCAGCAGAAGTCTAGCGGGAGGGCCCCACGAGCAGTACTTC. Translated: CASRSLAGGPHEQYF.

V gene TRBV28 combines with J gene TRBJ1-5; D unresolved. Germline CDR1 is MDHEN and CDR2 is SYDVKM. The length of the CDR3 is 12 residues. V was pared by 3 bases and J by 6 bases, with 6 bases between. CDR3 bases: TGTGCCAGCAGTTTTTCATTTCAGCCCCAGCATTTT. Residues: CASSFSFQPQHF. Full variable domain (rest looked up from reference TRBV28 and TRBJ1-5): DVKVTQSSRYLVKRTGEKVFLECVQDMDHENMFWYRQDPGLGLRLIYFSYDVKMKEKGDIPEGYSVSREKKERFSLILESASTNQTSMYLCASSFSFQPQHFGDGTRLSIL.

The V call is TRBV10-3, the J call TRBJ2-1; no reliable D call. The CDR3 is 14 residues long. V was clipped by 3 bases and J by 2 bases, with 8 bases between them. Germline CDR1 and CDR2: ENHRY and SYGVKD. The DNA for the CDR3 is TGTGCCATCAGTGATTCGCGAACCTACAATGAGCAGTTCTTC. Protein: CAISDSRTYNEQFF.

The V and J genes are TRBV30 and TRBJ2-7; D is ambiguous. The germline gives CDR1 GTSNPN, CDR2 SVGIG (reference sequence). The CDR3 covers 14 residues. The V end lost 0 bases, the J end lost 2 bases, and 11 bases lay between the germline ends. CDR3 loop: CAWSVHVGPYEQYF. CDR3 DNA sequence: TGTGCCTGGAGTGTACACGTGGGCCCCTACGAGCAGTACTTC.

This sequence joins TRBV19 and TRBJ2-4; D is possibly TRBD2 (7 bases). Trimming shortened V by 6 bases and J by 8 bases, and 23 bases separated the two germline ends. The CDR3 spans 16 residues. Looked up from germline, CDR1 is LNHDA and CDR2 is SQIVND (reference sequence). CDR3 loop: CASSPRRGGGLDIQYF. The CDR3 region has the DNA TGTGCCAGTAGCCCACGCAGGGGCGGGGGACTGGACATTCAGTACTTC.

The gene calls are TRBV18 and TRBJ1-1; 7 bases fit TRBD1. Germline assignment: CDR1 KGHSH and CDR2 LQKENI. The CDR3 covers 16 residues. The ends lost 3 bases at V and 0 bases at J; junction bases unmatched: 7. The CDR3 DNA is TGTGCCAGCTCACCGCGGACAGGCCCCCTGAACACTGAAGCTTTCTTT. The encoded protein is CASSPRTGPLNTEAFF.

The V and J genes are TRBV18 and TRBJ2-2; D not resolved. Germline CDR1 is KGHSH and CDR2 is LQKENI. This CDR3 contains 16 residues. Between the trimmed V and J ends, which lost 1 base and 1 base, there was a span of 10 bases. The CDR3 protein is CASSPLGQVNTGELFF. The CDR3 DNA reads TGTGCCAGCTCACCACTTGGCCAGGTGAACACCGGGGAGCTGTTTTTT.

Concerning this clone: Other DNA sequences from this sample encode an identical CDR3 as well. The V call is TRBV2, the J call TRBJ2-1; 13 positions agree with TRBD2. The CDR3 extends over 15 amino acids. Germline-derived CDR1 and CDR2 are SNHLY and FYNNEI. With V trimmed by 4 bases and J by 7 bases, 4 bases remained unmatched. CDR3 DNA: TGTGCCAGCAGTGGACTAGCGGGGGGTATAAATGAGCAGTTCTTC. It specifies CASSGLAGGINEQFF.

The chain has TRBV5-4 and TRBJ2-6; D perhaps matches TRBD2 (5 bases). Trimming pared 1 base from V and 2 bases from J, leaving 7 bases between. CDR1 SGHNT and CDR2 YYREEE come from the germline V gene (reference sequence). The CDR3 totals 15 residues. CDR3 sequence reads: CASSLYGAGANVLTF. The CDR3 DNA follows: TGTGCCAGCAGCTTGTACGGGGCTGGGGCCAACGTCCTGACTTTC.

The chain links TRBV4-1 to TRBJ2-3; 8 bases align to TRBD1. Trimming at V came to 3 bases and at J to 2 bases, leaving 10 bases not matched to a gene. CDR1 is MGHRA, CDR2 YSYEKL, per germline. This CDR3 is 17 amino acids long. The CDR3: CASSQERATGDTDTQYF. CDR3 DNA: TGCGCCAGCAGCCAGGAGAGGGCGACAGGGGACACAGATACGCAGTATTTT.

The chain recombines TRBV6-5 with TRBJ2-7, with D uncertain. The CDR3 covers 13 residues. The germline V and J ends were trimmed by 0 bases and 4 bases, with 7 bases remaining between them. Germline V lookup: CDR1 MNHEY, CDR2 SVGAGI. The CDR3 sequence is CASSYSYKYEQYF. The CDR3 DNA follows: TGTGCCAGCAGTTACTCGTATAAATACGAGCAGTACTTC.

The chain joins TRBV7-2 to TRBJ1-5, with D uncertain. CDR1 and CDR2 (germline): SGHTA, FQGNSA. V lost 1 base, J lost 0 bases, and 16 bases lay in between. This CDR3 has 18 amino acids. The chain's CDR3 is CASSLEVVFSGSNQPQHF. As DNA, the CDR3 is TGTGCCAGCAGCTTAGAGGTAGTGTTTTCGGGTAGCAATCAGCCCCAGCATTTT.

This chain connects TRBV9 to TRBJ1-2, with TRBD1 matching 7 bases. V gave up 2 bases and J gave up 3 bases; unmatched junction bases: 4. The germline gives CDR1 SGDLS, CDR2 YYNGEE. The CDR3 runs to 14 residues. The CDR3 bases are TGTGCCAGCAGCGTTGGGCAGGGGGACTATGGCTACACCTTC. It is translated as CASSVGQGDYGYTF.

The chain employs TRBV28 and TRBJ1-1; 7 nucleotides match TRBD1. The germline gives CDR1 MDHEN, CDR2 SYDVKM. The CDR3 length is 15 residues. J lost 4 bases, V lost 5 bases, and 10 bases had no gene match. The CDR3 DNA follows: TGTGCCAGCAGTCCCCTGACAGGGCTGACCACTGAAGCTTTCTTT. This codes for CASSPLTGLTTEAFF.

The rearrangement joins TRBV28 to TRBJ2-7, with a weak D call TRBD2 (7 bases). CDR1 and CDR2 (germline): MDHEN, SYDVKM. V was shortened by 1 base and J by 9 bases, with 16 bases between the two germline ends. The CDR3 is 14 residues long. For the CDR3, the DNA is TGTGCCAGCAGTTTATACCCTCAGGGGAGGGGGCAGTACTTC. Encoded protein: CASSLYPQGRGQYF.

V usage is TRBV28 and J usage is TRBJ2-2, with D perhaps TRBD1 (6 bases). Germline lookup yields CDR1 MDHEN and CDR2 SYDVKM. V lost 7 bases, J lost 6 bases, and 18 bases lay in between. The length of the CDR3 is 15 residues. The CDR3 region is CASNPGAGAAGELFF. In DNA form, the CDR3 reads TGTGCCAGCAATCCTGGTGCAGGGGCGGCCGGGGAGCTGTTTTTT. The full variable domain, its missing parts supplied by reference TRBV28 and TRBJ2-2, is DVKVTQSSRYLVKRTGEKVFLECVQDMDHENMFWYRQDPGLGLRLIYFSYDVKMKEKGDIPEGYSVSREKKERFSLILESASTNQTSMYLCASNPGAGAAGELFFGEGSRLTVL.

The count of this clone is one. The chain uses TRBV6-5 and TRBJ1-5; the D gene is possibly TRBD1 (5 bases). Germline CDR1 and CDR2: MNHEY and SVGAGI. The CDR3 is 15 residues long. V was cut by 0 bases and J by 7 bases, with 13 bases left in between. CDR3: CASSYSAGLSQPQHF. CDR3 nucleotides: TGTGCCAGCAGTTACTCGGCAGGGCTTAGCCAGCCCCAGCATTTT.